The next 27 T cell receptor beta chains were all read from a single sample in a study of cytomegalovirus exposure and HLA in healthy donors. The PCR used 60 Vbeta and 13 Jbeta primers. Generated by immunoSEQ multiplex PCR, the TCRdb table keeps only in-frame clones and is missing some. The sample consists of 180,000 or so clones, roughly 80% of them appearing once. Sequencing input: PBMCs. The receptors were gathered from a woman aged 50 to 60 in good health and CMV-seropositive.

The V gene is TRBV5-1, the J gene TRBJ2-5; D is unresolved. Germline CDR1 reads SGHRS; CDR2 reads YFSETQ. Trimming removed 4 bases from V and 5 bases from J, with 9 bases in between. The CDR3 consists of 12 residues. As DNA, the CDR3 is TGCGCCAGCAGCCCGGGTGGGGAGACCCAGTACTTC. This sequence encodes CASSPGGETQYF. The whole variable domain, remainder taken from reference TRBV5-1 and TRBJ2-5, is KAGVTQTPRYLIKTRGQQVTLSCSPISGHRSVSWYQQTPGQGLQFLFEYFSETQRNKGNFPGRFSGRQFSNSRSEMNVSTLELGDSALYLCASSPGGETQYFGPGTRLLVL.

In the case of this clone: One junction end does not reproduce the germline sequence, and a read error may be involved. The genes are TRBV20-1 and TRBJ1-2, with 7 bases matching TRBD1. Germline assignment: CDR1 DFQATT and CDR2 SNEGSKA (reference sequence). The CDR3 covers 11 residues. The CDR3 nucleotides are TGCAGTGCTAGAATGACAGGGCGGATGGGCTTC. Residues: CSARMTGRMGF.

The rearrangement links TRBV6-5 to TRBJ1-6; D unresolved. The length of the CDR3 is 13 residues. V shed 6 bases and J shed 8 bases, with 11 bases lying between them. Germline V lookup: CDR1 MNHEY, CDR2 SVGAGI. The CDR3 is CASRRQPDSPLHF. In DNA form, the CDR3 reads TGTGCCAGCAGACGACAACCTGATTCACCCCTCCACTTT.

The chain couples TRBV6-6 to TRBJ1-1; 10 bases match TRBD1. The germline V gene has CDR1 MNHNY and CDR2 SVGAGI (reference sequence). V trimming: 10 bases; J trimming: 4 bases; junction bases outside the gene matches: 9. There are 14 residues in the CDR3. CDR3 sequence: CATRGRQGATEAFF. CDR3 nucleotide sequence: TGTGCCACCAGGGGACGACAGGGGGCCACTGAAGCTTTCTTT.

The V call is TRBV7-8, the J call TRBJ2-7; tentative D call: TRBD2 (7 bases). CDR3 length equals 15 residues. Per the germline V gene, CDR1 is SGHVS and CDR2 is FQNEAQ. V was trimmed by 5 bases and J by 2 bases, leaving 16 bases between them. CDR3 nucleotide sequence: TGTGCCAGCAGCCGAACGGGGGGCTTCACCTACGAGCAGTACTTC. Its translation is CASSRTGGFTYEQYF.

The rearrangement joins TRBV30 to TRBJ2-6; tentatively, D is TRBD1 (6 bases). The V end was cut by 5 bases, the J end by 1 base, with 15 bases between. The CDR3 has 16 residues. The V gene's germline CDR1 is GTSNPN and CDR2 SVGIG (reference sequence). In DNA, the CDR3 is TGTGCCTGGGCGACAGGCAAAGTTTCTGGGGCCAACGTCCTGACTTTC. Encoded protein: CAWATGKVSGANVLTF.

The rearrangement links TRBV15 to TRBJ2-3; 8 nucleotides align to TRBD2. Per the germline V gene, CDR1 is LNHNV and CDR2 is YYDKDF (reference sequence). There are 16 residues in the CDR3. V lost 2 bases, J lost 2 bases, and 6 bases stayed unmatched. CDR3 in amino acids: CATSRSGGSLTDTQYF. The CDR3 DNA sequence: TGTGCCACCAGCAGAAGCGGGGGTTCTCTCACAGATACGCAGTATTTT.

This clone was recorded only once. The identical CDR3 is also encoded by other nucleotide sequences in the sample. CDR3 loop: CASSPAGNTDTQYF. The CDR3 nucleotides are TGTGCCAGCTCACCGGCCGGGAACACAGATACGCAGTATTTT. The gene calls are TRBV18 and TRBJ2-3; perhaps TRBD2 as D (5 bases). The germline CDR1 and CDR2 sequences are KGHSH and LQKENI. The CDR3 runs 14 residues. V lost 3 bases, J lost 2 bases, and 9 bases lay in between.

There are a few counts of this clone. The chain combines TRBV18 with TRBJ2-5, with 7 bases lining up with TRBD1. The J call may be incorrect, as the DNA end agrees better with TRBJ2-7. The CDR3 is 15 residues long. From germline, CDR1 is KGHSH and CDR2 LQKENI. The CDR3 bases are TGTGCCAGCTCACCAAGAGTCAGGGGGTTGGACGAGCAGTACTTC. It translates to CASSPRVRGLDEQYF.

The chain combines TRBV28 with TRBJ1-3, with D tentatively TRBD1 (6 bases). Germline V gene lookup returns CDR1 MDHEN and CDR2 SYDVKM. CDR3 length: 16 amino acids. Between the trimmed V and J ends, which lost 3 bases and 4 bases, there was a span of 16 bases. The CDR3 loop is CASSFSSGVRGNTIYF. CDR3 nucleotides: TGTGCCAGCAGTTTCTCTTCAGGGGTGAGAGGAAACACCATATATTTT.

V gene TRBV6-5 combines with J gene TRBJ2-3, with D tentatively TRBD2 (5 bases). CDR3 size: 14 residues. V shed 4 bases and J shed 3 bases, with 11 bases lying between them. The germline V gene encodes CDR1 MNHEY and CDR2 SVGAGI. The CDR3: CASSSGLGTDTQYF. Here the CDR3 DNA reads TGTGCCAGCAGTTCCGGACTGGGAACAGATACGCAGTATTTT.

This clone was counted once. This sequence joins TRBV5-8 and TRBJ1-4; 7 bases align to TRBD1. Germline V CDR1 and CDR2: SGHTS, YDEGEE. J gave up 5 bases and V 10 bases, and 8 bases lay outside the gene matches. The CDR3 runs to 13 residues. As DNA, the CDR3 is TGTGCCGGCGGGACAGAGAAAAATGAAAAACTGTTTTTT. Its protein is CAGGTEKNEKLFF.

J is TRBJ2-4 and V is TRBV9, with a tentative D call TRBD1 (6 bases). The CDR3 runs to 16 residues. V gave up 1 base and J gave up 8 bases, with 19 bases separating them. CDR1 and CDR2 (germline): SGDLS, YYNGEE. The CDR3 DNA reads TGTGCCAGCAGCGTAAGCCCTACCAGCGACAGGCACATTCAGTACTTC. This codes for CASSVSPTSDRHIQYF.

This chain joins TRBV19 and TRBJ2-6; D gene unclear. The CDR3 covers 16 residues. Germline V lookup: CDR1 LNHDA, CDR2 SQIVND (reference sequence). Deletions cut 3 bases from V and 0 bases from J, with 9 bases between. CDR3 nucleotides: TGTGCCAGTAGTATCGCAGGCGTCTCTGGGGCCAACGTCCTGACTTTC. This translates into CASSIAGVSGANVLTF.

The chain carries TRBV5-1 and TRBJ2-1; 10 bases align to TRBD2. V gave up 4 bases and J gave up 3 bases; unmatched junction bases: 7. The germline CDR1 and CDR2 sequences are SGHRS and YFSETQ. This CDR3 spans 16 amino acids. CDR3 sequence (DNA): TGCGCCAGCAGCCGTTCAAGCGGGGGGGACTACAATGAGCAGTTCTTC. Amino acid sequence: CASSRSSGGDYNEQFF.

The V and J genes are TRBV5-4 and TRBJ2-2, with 7 bases matching TRBD1. From germline, CDR1 is SGHNT and CDR2 YYREEE (reference sequence). V gave up 4 bases and J gave up 1 base; unmatched junction bases: 4. This CDR3 is built from 15 residues. The CDR3 sequence: CASSRDSRNTGELFF. CDR3 DNA: TGTGCCAGCAGCCGGGACAGCCGGAACACCGGGGAGCTGTTTTTT.

This clone was seen a single time. The rearrangement uses TRBV6-5 and TRBJ2-3, with TRBD1 identical over 8 bases. V was clipped by 6 bases and J by 0 bases; unmatched bases: 5. There are 15 residues in the CDR3. CDR1 is MNHEY, CDR2 SVGAGI, per germline. CDR3 protein: CASRRQGHSTDTQYF. The CDR3, as DNA: TGTGCCAGCAGACGACAGGGGCACAGCACAGATACGCAGTATTTT.

The V and J genes are TRBV5-1 and TRBJ1-2, with TRBD1 matching 8 bases. Germline V gene data show CDR1 as SGHRS and CDR2 as YFSETQ. V shed 1 base and J 4 bases; nucleotides not matched to a gene: 12. There are 17 residues in the CDR3. The CDR3 DNA reads as TGCGCCAGCAGCTTGAACCCCTTTCAGGGGGCGACCTATGGCTACACCTTC. It encodes CASSLNPFQGATYGYTF.

The CDR3 region has the DNA TGTGCCAGCAGCCCGGACAGCTCTGGAAACACCATATATTTT. Translation gives CASSPDSSGNTIYF. This rearrangement joins TRBV7-9 to TRBJ1-3; D may be TRBD1 (6 bases). There are 14 residues in the CDR3. Germline V CDR1 and CDR2: SEHNR, FQNEAQ (reference sequence). Deletions cut 5 bases from V and 0 bases from J, with 8 bases between.

This clone occurred a few times. V and J are TRBV28 and TRBJ2-2; 7 bases map to TRBD2. Germline V gene sequence: CDR1 MDHEN, CDR2 SYDVKM. CDR3 length equals 14 residues. The ends lost 5 bases at V and 0 bases at J; junction bases unmatched: 0. CDR3 protein: CASSRGANTGELFF. The CDR3 DNA reads as TGTGCCAGCAGTCGGGGGGCGAACACCGGGGAGCTGTTTTTT.

On this clone itself: The same CDR3 arises from other DNA sequences in this sample as well. The chain has TRBV5-1 and TRBJ2-5, with 13 bases identical to TRBD2. Per germline, CDR1 SGHRS and CDR2 YFSETQ. The trim removed 1 base at V and 4 bases at J, leaving 10 bases unmatched. The length of the CDR3 is 18 residues. The CDR3 region has the DNA TGCGCCAGCAGCTTGAGCCACAGACTAGCGGGAGGTAGAGAGACCCAGTACTTC. This gives the protein CASSLSHRLAGGRETQYF.

The chain couples TRBV5-1 to TRBJ1-1, with D perhaps matching TRBD1 (5 bases). This CDR3 is 15 amino acids long. Trimming left V 0 bases short and J 3 bases short, with 12 bases between. The germline V gene has CDR1 SGHRS and CDR2 YFSETQ. This chain's CDR3 is CASSLGPGKDTEAFF. In DNA, the CDR3 is TGCGCCAGCAGCTTGGGCCCAGGGAAGGACACTGAAGCTTTCTTT. The full variable domain, its missing parts supplied by reference TRBV5-1 and TRBJ1-1, is KAGVTQTPRYLIKTRGQQVTLSCSPISGHRSVSWYQQTPGQGLQFLFEYFSETQRNKGNFPGRFSGRQFSNSRSEMNVSTLELGDSALYLCASSLGPGKDTEAFFGQGTRLTVV.

As for this clone: One end of the junction fails to match germline, which may point to a read error. The chain joins TRBV7-9 to TRBJ1-1; D might be TRBD1 (5 bases). The germline V gene encodes CDR1 SEHNR and CDR2 FQNEAQ (reference sequence). The CDR3 extends over 15 amino acids. CDR3 DNA sequence: TGTTCCAGCAGCCTCTCCGCCGGGGGAGCGGCTGAAGCTTTCTTT. Translation gives CSSSLSAGGAAEAFF.

The V gene is TRBV5-1, the J gene TRBJ2-2; D call uncertain. CDR3 length: 15 amino acids. With 5 bases removed from V and 1 base from J, the gap between germline ends came to 12 bases. CDR1 is SGHRS and CDR2 is YFSETQ in the germline V gene. The CDR3 sequence: CASRGPPGNTGELFF. The CDR3 DNA follows: TGCGCCAGCAGGGGCCCTCCAGGGAACACCGGGGAGCTGTTTTTT.

This chain uses TRBV10-3 with TRBJ2-3; TRBD1 is a possible D gene (5 bases). The CDR3 sequence is 15 residues long. Trimming pared 0 bases from V and 2 bases from J, leaving 9 bases between. Per germline, CDR1 ENHRY and CDR2 SYGVKD. The CDR3 loop is CAISESRQPTDTQYF. In DNA form, the CDR3 reads TGTGCCATCAGTGAGTCGAGACAGCCCACAGATACGCAGTATTTT.

V is TRBV20-1 and J is TRBJ1-5; no firm D call. V lost 0 bases to trimming and J lost 11 bases, with 8 bases between them. The CDR3 length is 11 residues. The germline CDR1 and CDR2 sequences are DFQATT and SNEGSKA (reference sequence). Written as DNA, the CDR3 is TGCAGTGCTAGAGATGCGGGAGCCCAGCATTTT. This translates into CSARDAGAQHF.

The chain recombines TRBV12-5 with TRBJ2-3; TRBD1 is a possible D gene (6 bases). This CDR3 has 16 residues. V was clipped by 1 base and J by 0 bases, with 11 bases between them. CDR1 and CDR2 from the germline V gene are LGHNT and FRNRAP. The CDR3 protein is CASGLDRASSTDTQYF. The CDR3 bases are TGTGCTAGTGGTTTGGACAGGGCCTCTAGCACAGATACGCAGTATTTT. The full variable domain, with the rest looked up from reference TRBV12-5 and TRBJ2-3, is DARVTQTPRHKVTEMGQEVTMRCQPILGHNTVFWYRQTMMQGLELLAYFRNRAPLDDSGMPKDRFSAEMPDATLATLKIQPSEPRDSAVYFCASGLDRASSTDTQYFGPGTRLTVL.